These 31 T cell receptor beta chains share one sample of origin, sequenced in a study of blood T cell repertoires in COVID-19. Sequencing used immunoSEQ multiplex PCR; TCRdb keeps in-frame clones, though not all of them. The sample consists of roughly 250,000 clones, approximately 87% of them appearing once. Sequences were obtained from peripheral blood. Every receptor here comes from a woman in her twenties or thirties with COVID-19, enrolled during active disease.

V and J are TRBV11-2 and TRBJ2-3; TRBD2 agrees at 12 bases. The ends lost 7 bases at V and 5 bases at J; junction bases unmatched: 7. Germline assignment: CDR1 SGHAT and CDR2 FQNNGV. The CDR3 has 15 residues. The CDR3 spells CASTSLAGGVDTQYF. CDR3 sequence (DNA): TGTGCCAGCACCTCCCTAGCGGGGGGGGTAGATACGCAGTATTTT.

Written as DNA, the CDR3 is TGTGCCAGCAGCTCTGACAGGGTGATTGAAAAACTGTTTTTT. It codes for CASSSDRVIEKLFF. The genes are TRBV5-4 and TRBJ1-4, with TRBD1 matching over 7 bases. V dropped 3 bases and J dropped 7; count of bases not matched to a gene: 6. The CDR3 has 14 residues. Per the germline V gene, CDR1 is SGHNT and CDR2 is YYREEE (reference sequence). The complete variable domain, with remaining parts taken from reference TRBV5-4 and TRBJ1-4, reads ETGVTQSPTHLIKTRGQQVTLRCSSQSGHNTVSWYQQALGQGPQFIFQYYREEENGRGNFPPRFSGLQFPNYSSELNVNALELDDSALYLCASSSDRVIEKLFFGSGTQLSVL.

This chain uses TRBV6-4 with TRBJ2-2; unclear D gene. V dropped 9 bases and J dropped 3 bases, with 14 bases sitting between them. Germline V gene sequence: CDR1 MRHNA, CDR2 SNTAGT. The CDR3 contains 14 residues. The CDR3: CASAVTPYTGELFF. The CDR3 bases are TGTGCCAGTGCTGTTACTCCTTACACCGGGGAGCTGTTTTTT.

This clone was found once. The chain recombines TRBV5-6 with TRBJ2-7; 10 bases align to TRBD1. CDR3 size: 14 residues. Germline trimming cut 0 bases from V and 4 bases from J; bases unmatched to any gene: 1. CDR1 and CDR2 (germline): SGHDT, YYEEEE. Here the CDR3 DNA reads TGTGCCAGCAGCTTGGGGACAGGGGGGTACGAGCAGTACTTC. Protein sequence: CASSLGTGGYEQYF.

This rearrangement joins TRBV19 to TRBJ1-5, with 9 bases lining up with TRBD1. J gave up 5 bases and V 4 bases, and 6 bases lay outside the gene matches. The CDR3 runs 15 residues. Per germline, CDR1 LNHDA and CDR2 SQIVND (reference sequence). CDR3 region: CASSTGTGMYQPQHF. The CDR3 coding sequence is TGTGCCAGTAGTACCGGGACAGGGATGTATCAGCCCCAGCATTTT.

The CDR3 DNA sequence: TGTGCCAGCAGCCGATCCCAGGGGACAGGGTCCTACGAGCAGTACTTC. Its translation is CASSRSQGTGSYEQYF. The chain is built from TRBV11-2 and TRBJ2-7; TRBD1 matches at 9 bases. Germline V gene data show CDR1 as SGHAT and CDR2 as FQNNGV. Trimming took 5 bases from V and 1 from J; bases not matched to a gene: 9. The CDR3 extends over 16 amino acids.

In DNA form, the CDR3 reads TGTGCCAGCTCACCCCTCGGGGATGGCTACACCTTC. Translation gives CASSPLGDGYTF. The J gene is TRBJ1-2, the V gene TRBV18; D not resolved. Germline V gene data show CDR1 as KGHSH and CDR2 as LQKENI. Trimming removed 3 bases at V and 6 bases at J, with 8 bases between. This CDR3 comprises 12 residues.

CDR3 DNA: TGTGCTAGTGGCTACGGACAGATTCAAGAGACCCAGTACTTC. The encoded protein is CASGYGQIQETQYF. V gene TRBV12-5 combines with J gene TRBJ2-5; D may be TRBD1 (6 bases). Trimming stripped 6 bases from V and 2 bases from J, with 13 bases between. The germline V gene has CDR1 LGHNT and CDR2 FRNRAP. The CDR3 contains 14 residues.

V is TRBV5-1 and J is TRBJ2-7; 16 bases are a match to TRBD2. Germline CDR1 and CDR2: SGHRS and YFSETQ. Unmatched junction bases numbered 5, after V lost 7 bases and J lost 4 bases. This CDR3 has 15 residues. CDR3 amino acids: CASATGLAGGYEQYF. CDR3 DNA sequence: TGCGCCAGCGCAACGGGACTAGCGGGGGGGTACGAGCAGTACTTC.

Only one count was recorded for this clone. This chain joins TRBV4-2 and TRBJ2-1; possible D gene TRBD2, 7 bases. Trimming left V 0 bases short and J 8 bases short, with 14 bases between. Germline V gene data show CDR1 as LGHNA and CDR2 as YNFKEQ. This CDR3 has 15 amino acids. Here the CDR3 DNA reads TGTGCCAGCAGCCAAGATCCGGGGGGCCCACATGAGCAGTTCTTC. Protein: CASSQDPGGPHEQFF.

The chain joins TRBV3-1 (or the pseudogene TRBV3-2) to TRBJ2-5, with D possibly being TRBD2 (6 bases). Germline V CDR1 and CDR2: LGHDT, YNNKEL (reference sequence). The CDR3 sequence is 12 residues long. V was trimmed by 5 bases and J by 10 bases, leaving 14 bases between them. CDR3 DNA: TGTGCCAGCAGCACCCGGGAGCTAAACCAGTACTTC. Amino acids: CASSTRELNQYF.

The chain carries TRBV4-2 and TRBJ1-6; the D is unclear. Trimming shortened V by 1 base and J by 2 bases, and 12 bases separated the two germline ends. Per the germline V gene, CDR1 is LGHNA and CDR2 is YNFKEQ. This CDR3 region has 17 residues. In DNA form, the CDR3 reads TGTGCCAGCAGCCAAGCCCCCAATGAGGCCTATAATTCACCCCTCCACTTT. It is translated as CASSQAPNEAYNSPLHF.

Notes on this clone: The junction shows a germline mismatch at one end, possibly a read error. The J gene is TRBJ2-7, the V gene TRBV3-1 (or the pseudogene TRBV3-2), with 8 positions matching TRBD2. Germline CDR1 reads LGHDT; CDR2 reads YNNKEL (reference sequence). CDR3 length: 13 amino acids. CDR3 coding DNA: TGTGCCAGCAGTCAAGGACTAGCTGTAGAGCAGTACTTC. As protein: CASSQGLAVEQYF.

This chain uses TRBV27 with TRBJ2-7, with D maybe TRBD1 (6 bases). The CDR3 contains 15 residues. CDR1 MNHEY and CDR2 SMNVEV come from the germline V gene (reference sequence). V lost 5 bases and J lost 0, with 14 bases in between. CDR3 region: CASSPFKDSSYEQYF. The CDR3 region has the DNA TGTGCCAGCAGTCCCTTCAAGGACAGCTCCTACGAGCAGTACTTC.

This clone was detected only a few times. The genes are TRBV10-2 and TRBJ2-3; 8 bases align to TRBD1. The CDR3 spans 13 residues. Trimming cost V 8 bases and J 5 bases; bases outside gene matches: 6. Germline V gene sequence: CDR1 WSHSY, CDR2 SAAADI. CDR3: CASSGQGRDTQYF. The CDR3 bases are TGCGCCAGCTCCGGACAGGGCAGAGATACGCAGTATTTT.

The V gene is TRBV2, the J gene TRBJ1-1; weak D call: TRBD1 (5 bases). The V end was cut by 6 bases, the J end by 0 bases, with 8 bases between. CDR3 length equals 13 residues. Germline CDR1 reads SNHLY; CDR2 reads FYNNEI. The DNA for the CDR3 is TGTGCCAGCAGCGCAGGGTTGAACACTGAAGCTTTCTTT. Translated, it gives CASSAGLNTEAFF.

The V gene is TRBV7-2, the J gene TRBJ1-1; D gene uncertain. This CDR3 comprises 14 residues. The V end lost 5 bases, the J end lost 2 bases, and 12 bases lay between the germline ends. Germline-derived CDR1 and CDR2 are SGHTA and FQGNSA. The DNA of the CDR3 is TGTGCCAGCAGCGTCGTTTACCTAAACACTGAAGCTTTCTTT. Translated, it gives CASSVVYLNTEAFF. Combining the CDR3 with reference TRBV7-2 and TRBJ1-1 gives the whole variable domain GAGVSQSPSNKVTEKGKDVELRCDPISGHTALYWYRQSLGQGLEFLIYFQGNSAPDKSGLPSDRFSAERTGGSVSTLTIQRTQQEDSAVYLCASSVVYLNTEAFFGQGTRLTVV.

This chain joins TRBV10-2 and TRBJ2-2, with 10 bases identical to TRBD1. Germline trimming cut 7 bases from V and 6 bases from J; bases unmatched to any gene: 5. Per the germline V gene, CDR1 is WSHSY and CDR2 is SAAADI. The CDR3 spans 14 residues. As DNA, the CDR3 is TGCGCCAGCACCGGGACAGGGGTACCCGGGGAGCTGTTTTTT. This codes for CASTGTGVPGELFF.

This clone was seen a single time. The chain carries TRBV6-2 or TRBV6-3 and TRBJ1-5; D possibly corresponds to TRBD1 (6 bases). Germline CDR1 reads MNHEY; CDR2 reads SVGEGT. The CDR3 contains 13 residues. V was clipped by 2 bases and J by 7 bases, with 9 bases between them. The CDR3 here is CASSYPRGQPQHF. CDR3 nucleotides: TGTGCCAGCAGTTACCCCAGGGGACAGCCCCAGCATTTT.

For the CDR3, the DNA is TGTGCCAGCTCACCTGGACAGACCGGAGACAATCAGCCCCAGCATTTT. Protein product: CASSPGQTGDNQPQHF. The chain joins TRBV18 to TRBJ1-5; D is perhaps TRBD1 (6 bases). CDR1 is KGHSH and CDR2 is LQKENI in the germline V gene. The length of the CDR3 is 16 residues. V was clipped by 3 bases and J by 3 bases, with 15 bases between them.

Written as DNA, the CDR3 is TGTGCCACCAGTAGTTTCGGTGGCTACACCTTC. Translation gives CATSSFGGYTF. The rearrangement joins TRBV24-1 to TRBJ1-2; unclear D gene. The CDR3 loop spans 11 amino acids. The V end lost 6 bases, the J end lost 7 bases, and 8 bases lay between the germline ends. Germline lookup yields CDR1 KGHDR and CDR2 SFDVKD.

V is TRBV24-1 and J is TRBJ1-1; D is perhaps TRBD1 (6 bases). The V and J ends lost 2 bases and 12 bases respectively, with 18 bases between them. Germline V gives CDR1 KGHDR, CDR2 SFDVKD. There are 14 residues in the CDR3. The DNA for the CDR3 is TGTGCCACCAGTGATTCGCAGGGGCGAAGTGGATCTTTCTTT. Translating it yields CATSDSQGRSGSFF.

The V call is TRBV19, the J call TRBJ2-5; 9 nucleotides match TRBD2. Germline CDR1 is LNHDA and CDR2 is SQIVND (reference sequence). The CDR3 has 16 amino acids. Trimming removed 1 base from V and 5 bases from J; junction bases left unmatched: 8. CDR3 nucleotide sequence: TGTGCCAGTAGTATAGCAGGCGGGGGGGCCTGGGAGACCCAGTACTTC. Its protein is CASSIAGGGAWETQYF. Using reference TRBV19 and TRBJ2-5 for the parts outside the CDR3, the full variable domain is DGGITQSPKYLFRKEGQNVTLSCEQNLNHDAMYWYRQDPGQGLRLIYYSQIVNDFQKGDIAEGYSVSREKKESFPLTVTSAQKNPTAFYLCASSIAGGGAWETQYFGPGTRLLVL.

The V call is TRBV28, the J call TRBJ1-6; perhaps TRBD1 as D (5 bases). CDR3 length: 14 residues. Trimming cost V 6 bases and J 10 bases, with 16 bases left between them. Germline CDR1 MDHEN, CDR2 SYDVKM. The DNA of the CDR3 is TGTGCCAGCAGCCATAGGGGCGGTGGCTCACCCCTCCACTTT. As protein: CASSHRGGGSPLHF.

V is TRBV27 and J is TRBJ1-2; TRBD1 is a possible D gene (6 bases). This CDR3 is built from 15 residues. V was shortened by 4 bases and J by 7 bases, with 19 bases between the two germline ends. In germline, CDR1 is MNHEY, CDR2 SMNVEV (reference sequence). CDR3 protein: CASSWGNRDIGGYTF. Here the CDR3 DNA reads TGTGCCAGCAGTTGGGGGAACAGGGACATAGGTGGCTACACCTTC.

The chain carries TRBV11-2 and TRBJ2-7; D might be TRBD2 (5 bases). The CDR3 is made up of 14 amino acids. Between the trimmed V and J ends, which lost 5 bases and 0 bases, there was a span of 11 bases. Germline CDR1 reads SGHAT; CDR2 reads FQNNGV. CDR3 in amino acids: CASSLGVSSYEQYF. As DNA, the CDR3 is TGTGCCAGCAGCCTGGGAGTGAGCTCCTACGAGCAGTACTTC. Combining the CDR3 with reference TRBV11-2 and TRBJ2-7 gives the whole variable domain EAGVAQSPRYKIIEKRQSVAFWCNPISGHATLYWYQQILGQGPKLLIQFQNNGVVDDSQLPKDRFSAERLKGVDSTLKIQPAKLEDSAVYLCASSLGVSSYEQYFGPGTRLTVT.

The chain carries TRBV18 and TRBJ1-3; D is undetermined. Trimming took off 3 bases at V and 3 bases at J, with 9 bases between the two ends. The CDR3 has 14 residues. Germline V gene data show CDR1 as KGHSH and CDR2 as LQKENI. The CDR3 loop is CASSPTRVGNTIYF. CDR3 coding DNA: TGTGCCAGCTCACCGACGAGGGTTGGAAACACCATATATTTT.

This clone was observed once. The chain recombines TRBV5-1 with TRBJ1-1; the D gene is possibly TRBD1 (6 bases). V lost 1 base and J lost 1, with 14 bases in between. In germline, CDR1 is SGHRS, CDR2 YFSETQ. This CDR3 is 16 amino acids long. As DNA, the CDR3 is TGCGCCAGCAGCTTGACAGGGCAGCGCCAGAACACTGAAGCTTTCTTT. Protein sequence: CASSLTGQRQNTEAFF.

This clone appeared once. V and J are TRBV11-2 and TRBJ2-1; possible D gene TRBD1, 6 bases. CDR3 length: 15 amino acids. V was shortened by 0 bases and J by 5 bases, with 11 bases between the two germline ends. CDR1 and CDR2 (germline): SGHAT, FQNNGV. The CDR3 region has the DNA TGTGCCAGCAGCTTAGATCCGGACAGCCACAATGAGCAGTTCTTC. This codes for CASSLDPDSHNEQFF.

The chain carries TRBV6-4 and TRBJ1-2; 8 bases agree with TRBD1. The junction had 5 bases not matched to a gene; V was cut back by 7 bases and J by 4 bases. The CDR3 totals 13 residues. Germline V gene data show CDR1 as MRHNA and CDR2 as SNTAGT. The CDR3 protein is CASTQGQGYGYTF. As DNA, the CDR3 is TGTGCCAGCACTCAAGGACAGGGCTATGGCTACACCTTC.

The chain links TRBV27 to TRBJ1-2; TRBD1 agrees at 8 bases. J was trimmed by 5 bases and V by 4 bases; bases with no gene match: 6. The CDR3 length is 14 residues. Germline CDR1 MNHEY, CDR2 SMNVEV (reference sequence). CDR3 loop: CASSYDRGGYGYTF. CDR3 coding DNA: TGTGCCAGCAGTTACGACAGGGGTGGGTATGGCTACACCTTC.